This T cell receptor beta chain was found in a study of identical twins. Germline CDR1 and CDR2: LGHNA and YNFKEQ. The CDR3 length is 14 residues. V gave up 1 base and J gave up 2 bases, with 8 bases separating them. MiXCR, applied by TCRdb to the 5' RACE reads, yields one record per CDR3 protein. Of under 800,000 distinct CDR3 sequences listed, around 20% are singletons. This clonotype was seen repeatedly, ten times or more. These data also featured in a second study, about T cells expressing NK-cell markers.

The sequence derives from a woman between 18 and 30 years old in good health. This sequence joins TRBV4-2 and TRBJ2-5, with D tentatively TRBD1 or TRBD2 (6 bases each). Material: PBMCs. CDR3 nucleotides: TGTGCCAGCAGCCAAGGCGGGACACAAGAGACCCAGTACTTC. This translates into CASSQGGTQETQYF.